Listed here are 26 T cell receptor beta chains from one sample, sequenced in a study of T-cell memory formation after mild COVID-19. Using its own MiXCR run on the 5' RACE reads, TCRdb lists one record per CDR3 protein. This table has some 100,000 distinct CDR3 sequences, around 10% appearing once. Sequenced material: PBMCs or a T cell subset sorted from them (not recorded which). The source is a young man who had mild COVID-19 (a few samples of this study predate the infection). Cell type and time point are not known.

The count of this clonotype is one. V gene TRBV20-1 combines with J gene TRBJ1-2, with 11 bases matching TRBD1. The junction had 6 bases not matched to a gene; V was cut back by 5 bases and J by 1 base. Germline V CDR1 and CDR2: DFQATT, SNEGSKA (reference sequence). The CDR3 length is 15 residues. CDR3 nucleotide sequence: TGCAGTGCTGGGACAGGGGGATATTATAACTATGGCTACACCTTC. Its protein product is CSAGTGGYYNYGYTF.

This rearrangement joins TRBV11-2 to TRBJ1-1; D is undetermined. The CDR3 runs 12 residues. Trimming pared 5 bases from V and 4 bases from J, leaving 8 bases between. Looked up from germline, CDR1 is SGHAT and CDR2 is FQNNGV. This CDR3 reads CASSASGTEAFF. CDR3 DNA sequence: TGTGCCAGCAGCGCCTCGGGCACTGAAGCTTTCTTT. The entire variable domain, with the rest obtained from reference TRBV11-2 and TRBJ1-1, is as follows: EAGVAQSPRYKIIEKRQSVAFWCNPISGHATLYWYQQILGQGPKLLIQFQNNGVVDDSQLPKDRFSAERLKGVDSTLKIQPAKLEDSAVYLCASSASGTEAFFGQGTRLTVV.

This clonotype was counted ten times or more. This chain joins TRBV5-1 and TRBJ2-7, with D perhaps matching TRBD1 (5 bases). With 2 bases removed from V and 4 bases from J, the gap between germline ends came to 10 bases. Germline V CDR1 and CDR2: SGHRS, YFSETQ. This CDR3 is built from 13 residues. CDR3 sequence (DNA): TGCGCCAGCAGCTTAAGGGCAGGGTACGAGCAGTACTTC. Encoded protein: CASSLRAGYEQYF.

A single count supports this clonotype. The CDR3 bases are TGTGCCAGCAGACTAGCCCCTCTGAACTATGGCTACACCTTC. Residues: CASRLAPLNYGYTF. The chain is built from TRBV7-9 and TRBJ1-2; the D is unclear. In germline, CDR1 is SEHNR, CDR2 FQNEAQ (reference sequence). This CDR3 region has 14 residues. The V end was cut by 6 bases, the J end by 2 bases, with 13 bases between.

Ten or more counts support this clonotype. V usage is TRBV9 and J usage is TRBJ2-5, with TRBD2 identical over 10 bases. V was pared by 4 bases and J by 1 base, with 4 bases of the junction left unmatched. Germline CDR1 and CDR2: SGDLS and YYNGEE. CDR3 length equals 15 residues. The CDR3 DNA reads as TGTGCCAGCAGCCCAGCGGGGGGGTTCCAAGAGACCCAGTACTTC. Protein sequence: CASSPAGGFQETQYF.

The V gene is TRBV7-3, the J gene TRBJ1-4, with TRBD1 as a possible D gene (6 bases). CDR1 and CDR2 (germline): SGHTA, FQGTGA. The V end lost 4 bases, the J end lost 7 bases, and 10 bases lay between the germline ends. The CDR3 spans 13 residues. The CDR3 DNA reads TGTGCCAGCAGCTGGGGGCCGGGTGAAAAACTGTTTTTT. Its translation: CASSWGPGEKLFF.

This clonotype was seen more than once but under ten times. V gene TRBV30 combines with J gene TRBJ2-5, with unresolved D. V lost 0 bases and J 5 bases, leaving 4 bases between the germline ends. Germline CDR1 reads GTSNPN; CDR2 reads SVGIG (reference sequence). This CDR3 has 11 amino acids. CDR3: CAWSVPETQYF. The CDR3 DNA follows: TGTGCCTGGAGTGTACCGGAGACCCAGTACTTC.

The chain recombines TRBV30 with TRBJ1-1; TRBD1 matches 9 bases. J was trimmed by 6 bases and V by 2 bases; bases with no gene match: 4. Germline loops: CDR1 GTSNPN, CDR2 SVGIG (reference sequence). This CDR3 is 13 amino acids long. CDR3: CAWSFTGGPEAFF. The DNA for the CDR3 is TGTGCCTGGAGTTTTACAGGGGGCCCTGAAGCTTTCTTT.

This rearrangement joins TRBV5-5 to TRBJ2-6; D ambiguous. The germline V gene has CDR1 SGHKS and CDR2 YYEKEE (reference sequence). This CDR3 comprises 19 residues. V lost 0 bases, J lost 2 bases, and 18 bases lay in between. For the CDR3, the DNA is TGTGCCAGCAGCTTGGCCTTAGCCGGTGTGGTGGCTGGGGCCAACGTCCTGACTTTC. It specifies CASSLALAGVVAGANVLTF.

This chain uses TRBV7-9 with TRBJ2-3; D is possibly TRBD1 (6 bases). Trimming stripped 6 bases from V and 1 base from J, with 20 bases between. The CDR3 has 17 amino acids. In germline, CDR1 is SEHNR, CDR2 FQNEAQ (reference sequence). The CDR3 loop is CASSPPQGFDGTDTQYF. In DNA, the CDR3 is TGTGCCAGCAGTCCACCTCAGGGGTTTGACGGCACAGATACGCAGTATTTT.

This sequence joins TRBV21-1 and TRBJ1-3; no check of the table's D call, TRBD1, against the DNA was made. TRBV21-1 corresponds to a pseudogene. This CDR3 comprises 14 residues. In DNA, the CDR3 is TGTGCCAGCACCACGGGGGGCTCTGGAAACACCATATATTTT. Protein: CASTTGGSGNTIYF.

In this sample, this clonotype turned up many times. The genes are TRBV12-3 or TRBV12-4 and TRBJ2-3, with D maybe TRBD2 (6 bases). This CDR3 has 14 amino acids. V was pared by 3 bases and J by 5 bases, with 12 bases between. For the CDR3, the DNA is TGTGCCAGCAGTTTCGGCGGGATGGGAGATACGCAGTATTTT. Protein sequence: CASSFGGMGDTQYF.

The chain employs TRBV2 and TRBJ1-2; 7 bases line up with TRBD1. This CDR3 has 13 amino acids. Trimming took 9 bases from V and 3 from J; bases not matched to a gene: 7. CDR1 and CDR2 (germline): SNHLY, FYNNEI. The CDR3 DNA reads TGTGCCAGACATCGGGGGACAGACTATGGCTACACCTTC. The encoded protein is CARHRGTDYGYTF.

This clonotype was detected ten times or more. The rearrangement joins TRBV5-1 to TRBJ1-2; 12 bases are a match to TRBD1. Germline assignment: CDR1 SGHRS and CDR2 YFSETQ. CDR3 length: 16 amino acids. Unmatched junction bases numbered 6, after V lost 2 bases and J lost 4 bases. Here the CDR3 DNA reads TGCGCCAGCAGCTTAACCGGGACAGGGGGCAGCTATGGCTACACCTTC. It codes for CASSLTGTGGSYGYTF.

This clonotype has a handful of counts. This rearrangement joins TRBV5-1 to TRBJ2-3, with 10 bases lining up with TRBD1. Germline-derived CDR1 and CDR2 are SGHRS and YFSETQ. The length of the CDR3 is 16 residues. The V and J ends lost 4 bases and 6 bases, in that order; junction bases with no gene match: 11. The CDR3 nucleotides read TGCGCCAGCAGCGGTGTTGGACAGGGGGTACCGGATACGCAGTATTTT. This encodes CASSGVGQGVPDTQYF.

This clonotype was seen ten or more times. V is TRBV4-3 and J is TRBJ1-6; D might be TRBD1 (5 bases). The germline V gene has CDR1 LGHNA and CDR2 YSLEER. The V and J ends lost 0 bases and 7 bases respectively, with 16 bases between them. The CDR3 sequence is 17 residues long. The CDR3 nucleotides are TGCGCCAGCAGCCAAGATATAGGGTGGGGCGTGAATTCACCCCTCCACTTT. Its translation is CASSQDIGWGVNSPLHF.

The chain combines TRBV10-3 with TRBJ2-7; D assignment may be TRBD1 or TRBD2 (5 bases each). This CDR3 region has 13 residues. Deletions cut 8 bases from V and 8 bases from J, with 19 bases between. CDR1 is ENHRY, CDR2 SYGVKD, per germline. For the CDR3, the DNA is TGTGCCATCCCCGGGACCGCCGTCGGGCAGCAGTACTTC. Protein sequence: CAIPGTAVGQQYF.

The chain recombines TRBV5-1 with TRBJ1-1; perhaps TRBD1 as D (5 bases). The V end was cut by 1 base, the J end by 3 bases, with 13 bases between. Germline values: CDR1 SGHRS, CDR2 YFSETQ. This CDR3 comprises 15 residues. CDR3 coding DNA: TGCGCCAGCAGCTTGTCCGGGGGTTATGACACTGAAGCTTTCTTT. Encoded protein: CASSLSGGYDTEAFF.

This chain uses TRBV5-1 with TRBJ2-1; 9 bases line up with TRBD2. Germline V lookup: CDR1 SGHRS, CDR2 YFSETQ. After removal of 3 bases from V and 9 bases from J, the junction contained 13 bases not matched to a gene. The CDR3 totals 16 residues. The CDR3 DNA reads TGCGCCAGCAGCTGGAGGTCGGCGGGGGGGCCGGGTGAGCAGTTCTTC. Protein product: CASSWRSAGGPGEQFF.

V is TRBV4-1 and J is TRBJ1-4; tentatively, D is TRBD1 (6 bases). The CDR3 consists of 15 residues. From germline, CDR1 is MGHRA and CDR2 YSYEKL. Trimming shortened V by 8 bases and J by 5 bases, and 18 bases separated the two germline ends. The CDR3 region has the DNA TGCGCCAGCTCTCAACTTGGGGGGCTGAATGAAAAACTGTTTTTT. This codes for CASSQLGGLNEKLFF.

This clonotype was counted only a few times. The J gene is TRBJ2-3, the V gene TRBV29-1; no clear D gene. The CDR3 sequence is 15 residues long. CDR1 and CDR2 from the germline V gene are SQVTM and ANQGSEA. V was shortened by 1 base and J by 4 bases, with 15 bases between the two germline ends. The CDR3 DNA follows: TGCAGCGTTGAAGGGGATCCCCATCCCCCAGATACGCAGTATTTT. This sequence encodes CSVEGDPHPPDTQYF.

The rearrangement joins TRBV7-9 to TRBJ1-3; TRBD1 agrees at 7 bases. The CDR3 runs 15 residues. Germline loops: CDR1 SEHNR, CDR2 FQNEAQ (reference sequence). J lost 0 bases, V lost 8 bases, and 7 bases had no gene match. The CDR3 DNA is TGTGCCAGCTCGGAACAGGGGCCCTCTGGAAACACCATATATTTT. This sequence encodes CASSEQGPSGNTIYF. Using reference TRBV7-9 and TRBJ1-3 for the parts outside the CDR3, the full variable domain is DTGVSQNPRHKITKRGQNVTFRCDPISEHNRLYWYRQTLGQGPEFLTYFQNEAQLEKSRLLSDRFSAERPKGSFSTLEIQRTEQGDSAMYLCASSEQGPSGNTIYFGEGSWLTVV.

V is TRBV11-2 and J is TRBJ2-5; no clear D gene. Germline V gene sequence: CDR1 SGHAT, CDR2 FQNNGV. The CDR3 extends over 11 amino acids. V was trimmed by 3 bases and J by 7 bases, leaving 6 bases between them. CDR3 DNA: TGTGCCAGCAGCTTGCGAGGGACCCAGTACTTC. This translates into CASSLRGTQYF.

CDR3 amino acids: CASSFPSDFLKYF. The DNA for the CDR3 is TGTGCCAGCAGTTTCCCCTCGGACTTTCTCAAGTACTTC. The chain couples TRBV12-3 or TRBV12-4 to TRBJ2-5; possible D gene TRBD2, 5 bases. Trimming took 3 bases from V and 12 from J, leaving 17 bases between them. The CDR3 runs 13 residues.

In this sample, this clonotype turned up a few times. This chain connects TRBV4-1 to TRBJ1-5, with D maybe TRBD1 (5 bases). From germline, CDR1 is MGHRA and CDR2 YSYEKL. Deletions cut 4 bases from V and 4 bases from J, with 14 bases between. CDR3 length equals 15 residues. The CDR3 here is CASSPRGGSNQPQHF. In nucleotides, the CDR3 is TGCGCCAGCAGCCCTCGGGGGGGTTCGAATCAGCCCCAGCATTTT.

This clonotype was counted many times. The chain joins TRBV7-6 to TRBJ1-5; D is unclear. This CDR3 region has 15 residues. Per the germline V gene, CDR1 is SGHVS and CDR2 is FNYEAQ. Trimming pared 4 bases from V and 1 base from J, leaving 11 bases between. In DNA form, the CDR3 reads TGTGCCAGCAGCTCACACACGGGCAGCAATCAGCCCCAGCATTTT. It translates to CASSSHTGSNQPQHF.